This T cell receptor (beta chain) was sequenced in a study of early T cells in non-severe SARS-CoV-2 infection. This clonotype was detected a few times. CDR3 length: 15 amino acids. Molecules of cDNA were individually given unique molecular identifiers that were attached to them. TCRdb fed the 5' RACE reads into MiXCR, producing one record per CDR3 protein. The sample shows around 59,000 distinct CDR3 sequences, 9.5% to 15% of them seen only once. The chain uses TRBV21-1 and TRBJ2-7; no DNA check was done on the table's D call, TRBD1. TRBV21-1 is reported as a pseudogene. The TCR originated in an adult who was a healthcare worker with PCR-confirmed SARS-CoV-2 infection or an uninfected control (not recorded which). Sequenced input: whole blood. CDR3 residues: CASSNPDRGNYEQYF. For the CDR3, the DNA is TGTGCCAGCAGCAACCCCGACAGGGGCAACTACGAGCAGTACTTC.